This TCR beta chain was obtained from a study of blood T cell repertoires in COVID-19. Whole-study context: The cDNA or gDNA used as material had been derived from T cells, B-cell-depleted T cells, or PBMCs.

In the study's own analysis: Amplifying reference gene primers gave estimates of nucleated cell counts. The table came from immunoSEQ multiplex PCR; TCRdb's copy has only in-frame clones and leaves some out. V and J calls and clone size are copied from that table; D and trimming were computed from the DNA. The profile covers around 160,000 clones, with approximately 80% appearing a single time and 30% to 45% taken by the ten largest. Germline-derived CDR1 and CDR2 are GTSNPN and SVGIG (reference sequence). V lost 2 bases to trimming and J lost 1 base, with 12 bases between them. The CDR3 contains 15 residues.

V is TRBV30 and J is TRBJ1-3; a weak D match, TRBD1 (5 bases). Sequenced input: peripheral blood. The clonotype was recovered from a human donor in a cohort sampled during active COVID-19. CDR3 sequence: CAWSLGGGSGNTIYF. CDR3 sequence (DNA): TGTGCCTGGAGTCTGGGGGGGGGTTCTGGAAACACCATATATTTT.